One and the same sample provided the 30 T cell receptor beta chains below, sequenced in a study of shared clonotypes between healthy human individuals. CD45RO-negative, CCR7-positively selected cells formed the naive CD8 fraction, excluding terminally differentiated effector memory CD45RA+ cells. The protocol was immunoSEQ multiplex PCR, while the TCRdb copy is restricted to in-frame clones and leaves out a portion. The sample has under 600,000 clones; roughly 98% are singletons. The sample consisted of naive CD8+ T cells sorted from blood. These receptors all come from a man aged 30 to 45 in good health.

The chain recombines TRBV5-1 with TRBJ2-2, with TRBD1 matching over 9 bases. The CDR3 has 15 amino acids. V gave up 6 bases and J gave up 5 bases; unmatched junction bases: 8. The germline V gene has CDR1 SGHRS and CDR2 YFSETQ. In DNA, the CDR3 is TGCGCCAGCAAGATCGGGACAGGGCTTACCGGGGAGCTGTTTTTT. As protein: CASKIGTGLTGELFF.

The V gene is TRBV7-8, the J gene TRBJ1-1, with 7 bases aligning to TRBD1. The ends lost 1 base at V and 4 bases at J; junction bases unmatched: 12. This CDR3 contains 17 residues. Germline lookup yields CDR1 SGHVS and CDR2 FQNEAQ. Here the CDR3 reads CASSLGRGSRDSTEAFF. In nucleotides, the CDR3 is TGTGCCAGCAGCTTAGGCAGGGGGAGCCGGGACTCCACTGAAGCTTTCTTT.

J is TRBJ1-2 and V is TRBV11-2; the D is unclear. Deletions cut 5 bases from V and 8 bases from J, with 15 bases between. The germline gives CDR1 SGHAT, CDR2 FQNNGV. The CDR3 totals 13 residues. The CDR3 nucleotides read TGTGCCAGCAGCCGAGGTGGAGGGATGGGCTACACCTTC. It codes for CASSRGGGMGYTF.

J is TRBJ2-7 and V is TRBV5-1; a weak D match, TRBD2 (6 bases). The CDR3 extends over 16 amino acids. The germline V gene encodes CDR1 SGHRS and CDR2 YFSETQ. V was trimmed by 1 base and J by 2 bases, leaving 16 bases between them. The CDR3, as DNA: TGCGCCAGCAGCTTGTCGGGGGTTCTCCCCGCCTACGAGCAGTACTTC. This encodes CASSLSGVLPAYEQYF.

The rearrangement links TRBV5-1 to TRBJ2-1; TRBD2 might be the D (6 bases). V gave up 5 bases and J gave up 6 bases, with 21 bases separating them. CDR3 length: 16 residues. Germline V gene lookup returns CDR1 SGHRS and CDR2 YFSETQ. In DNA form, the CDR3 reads TGCGCCAGCAGGGACTACTTAGACACCAAGGGCAATGAGCAGTTCTTC. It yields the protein CASRDYLDTKGNEQFF.

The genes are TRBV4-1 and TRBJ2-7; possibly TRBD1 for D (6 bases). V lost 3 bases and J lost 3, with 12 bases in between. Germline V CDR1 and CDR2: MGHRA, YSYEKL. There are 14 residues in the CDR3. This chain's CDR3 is CASSHGTPDYEQYF. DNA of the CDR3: TGCGCCAGCAGCCACGGGACACCCGACTACGAGCAGTACTTC.

CDR3: CASSLMDTEAFF. DNA for the CDR3: TGTGCCAGCAGCTTGATGGACACTGAAGCTTTCTTT. The V gene is TRBV5-6, the J gene TRBJ1-1; D gene unclear. Germline-derived CDR1 and CDR2 are SGHDT and YYEEEE. With 1 base removed from V and 3 bases from J, the gap between germline ends came to 4 bases. This CDR3 spans 12 amino acids.

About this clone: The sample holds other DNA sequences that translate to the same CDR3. The CDR3 sequence is CASSYSSNQPQHF. The CDR3 coding sequence is TGTGCCAGCAGTTATAGTAGCAATCAGCCCCAGCATTTT. The chain employs TRBV6-5 and TRBJ1-5; D not certain. Looked up from germline, CDR1 is MNHEY and CDR2 is SVGAGI. V was pared by 3 bases and J by 0 bases, with 3 bases between. The CDR3 is 13 amino acids.

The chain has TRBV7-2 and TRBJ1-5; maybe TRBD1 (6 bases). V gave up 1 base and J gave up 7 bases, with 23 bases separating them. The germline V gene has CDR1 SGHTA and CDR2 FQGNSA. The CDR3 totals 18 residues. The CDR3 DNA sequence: TGTGCCAGCAGCTTAGAAATGTCACGTCGGGACATCGGGCAGCCCCAGCATTTT. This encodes CASSLEMSRRDIGQPQHF.

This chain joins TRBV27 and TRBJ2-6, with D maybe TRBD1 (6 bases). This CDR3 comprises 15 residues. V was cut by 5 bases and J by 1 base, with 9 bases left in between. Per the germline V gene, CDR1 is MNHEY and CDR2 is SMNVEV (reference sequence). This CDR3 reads CASSPQGSGANVLTF. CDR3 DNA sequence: TGTGCCAGCAGTCCCCAGGGGTCTGGGGCCAACGTCCTGACTTTC.

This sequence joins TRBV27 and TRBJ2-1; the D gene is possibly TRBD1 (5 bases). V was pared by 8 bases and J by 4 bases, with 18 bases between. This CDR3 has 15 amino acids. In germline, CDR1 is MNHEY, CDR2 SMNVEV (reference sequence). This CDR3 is CASCRGHNFYNEQFF. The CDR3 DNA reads TGTGCCAGCTGTAGAGGACACAACTTTTACAATGAGCAGTTCTTC.

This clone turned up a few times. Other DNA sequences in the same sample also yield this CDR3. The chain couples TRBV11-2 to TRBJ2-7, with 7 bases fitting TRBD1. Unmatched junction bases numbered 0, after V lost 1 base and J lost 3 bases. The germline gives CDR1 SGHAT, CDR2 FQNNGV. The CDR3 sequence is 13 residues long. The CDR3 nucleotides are TGTGCCAGCAGCTTAGGGACAGGCTACGAGCAGTACTTC. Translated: CASSLGTGYEQYF.

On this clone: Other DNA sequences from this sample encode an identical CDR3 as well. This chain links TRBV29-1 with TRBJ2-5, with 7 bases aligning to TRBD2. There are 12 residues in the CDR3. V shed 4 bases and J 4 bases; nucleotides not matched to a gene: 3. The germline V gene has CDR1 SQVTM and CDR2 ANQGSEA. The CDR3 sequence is CSVAGRGETQYF. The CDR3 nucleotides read TGCAGCGTTGCAGGGAGGGGAGAGACCCAGTACTTC.

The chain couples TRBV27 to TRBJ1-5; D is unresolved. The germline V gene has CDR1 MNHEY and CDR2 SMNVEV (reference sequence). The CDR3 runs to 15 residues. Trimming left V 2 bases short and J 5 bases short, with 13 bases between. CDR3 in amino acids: CASSLRLGQHQPQHF. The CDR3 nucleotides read TGTGCCAGCAGTTTAAGGTTAGGTCAACATCAGCCCCAGCATTTT.

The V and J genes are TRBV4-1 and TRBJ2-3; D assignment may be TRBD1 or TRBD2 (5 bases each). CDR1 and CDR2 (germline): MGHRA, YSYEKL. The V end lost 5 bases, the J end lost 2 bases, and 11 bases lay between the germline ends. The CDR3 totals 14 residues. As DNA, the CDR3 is TGCGCCAGCAGCGGGACCAGGTACACAGATACGCAGTATTTT. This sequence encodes CASSGTRYTDTQYF.

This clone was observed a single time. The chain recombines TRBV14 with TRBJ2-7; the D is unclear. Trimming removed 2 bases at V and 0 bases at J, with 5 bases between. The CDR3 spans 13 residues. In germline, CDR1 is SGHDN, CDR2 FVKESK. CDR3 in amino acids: CASSQLSSYEQYF. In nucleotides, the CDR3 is TGTGCCAGCAGCCAACTTAGCTCCTACGAGCAGTACTTC.

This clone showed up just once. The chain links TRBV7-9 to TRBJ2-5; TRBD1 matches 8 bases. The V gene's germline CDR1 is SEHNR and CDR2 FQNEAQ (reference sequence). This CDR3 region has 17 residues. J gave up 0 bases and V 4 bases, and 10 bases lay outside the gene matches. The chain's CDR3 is CASSYPTDRANQETQYF. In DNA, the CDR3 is TGTGCCAGCAGCTACCCCACGGACAGGGCCAACCAAGAGACCCAGTACTTC.

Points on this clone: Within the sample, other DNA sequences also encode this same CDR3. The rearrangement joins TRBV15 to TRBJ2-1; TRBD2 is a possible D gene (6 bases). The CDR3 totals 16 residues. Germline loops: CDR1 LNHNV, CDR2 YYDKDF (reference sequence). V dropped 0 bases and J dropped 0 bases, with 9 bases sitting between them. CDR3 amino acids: CATSRDRGSSYNEQFF. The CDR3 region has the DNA TGTGCCACCAGCAGAGATCGGGGGAGCTCCTACAATGAGCAGTTCTTC.

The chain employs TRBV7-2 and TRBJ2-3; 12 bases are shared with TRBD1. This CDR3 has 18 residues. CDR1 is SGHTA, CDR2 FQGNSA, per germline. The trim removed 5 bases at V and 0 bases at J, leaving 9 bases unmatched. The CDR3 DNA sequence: TGTGCCAGCAGCCTTCGTCCGGGACAGGGGGCCAGCACAGATACGCAGTATTTT. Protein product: CASSLRPGQGASTDTQYF.

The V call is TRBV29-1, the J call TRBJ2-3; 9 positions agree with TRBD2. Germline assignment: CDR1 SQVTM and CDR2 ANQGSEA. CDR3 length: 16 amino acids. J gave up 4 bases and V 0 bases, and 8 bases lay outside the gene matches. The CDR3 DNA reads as TGCAGCGTTGAAGATCGGGGCGGGAGGGCCGCAGATACGCAGTATTTT. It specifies CSVEDRGGRAADTQYF.

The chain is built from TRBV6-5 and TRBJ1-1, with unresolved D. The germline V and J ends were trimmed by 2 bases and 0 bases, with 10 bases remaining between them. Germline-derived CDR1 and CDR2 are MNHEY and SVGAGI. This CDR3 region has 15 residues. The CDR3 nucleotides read TGTGCCAGCAGTTACGCAGACACCCTGAACACTGAAGCTTTCTTT. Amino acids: CASSYADTLNTEAFF.

This chain's CDR3 is CASRTGWPYEQYF. DNA for the CDR3: TGTGCCAGCAGAACAGGGTGGCCCTACGAGCAGTACTTC. The V call is TRBV6-5, the J call TRBJ2-7, with D perhaps matching TRBD1 (6 bases). Germline loops: CDR1 MNHEY, CDR2 SVGAGI. The CDR3 has 13 residues. V was clipped by 6 bases and J by 2 bases, with 11 bases between them.

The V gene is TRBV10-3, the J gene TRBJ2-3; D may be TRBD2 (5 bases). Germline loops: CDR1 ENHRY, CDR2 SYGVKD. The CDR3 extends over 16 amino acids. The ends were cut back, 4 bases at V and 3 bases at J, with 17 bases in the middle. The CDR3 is CAISGRLVEVTDTQYF. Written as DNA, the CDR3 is TGTGCCATCAGTGGCCGACTGGTGGAGGTGACAGATACGCAGTATTTT.

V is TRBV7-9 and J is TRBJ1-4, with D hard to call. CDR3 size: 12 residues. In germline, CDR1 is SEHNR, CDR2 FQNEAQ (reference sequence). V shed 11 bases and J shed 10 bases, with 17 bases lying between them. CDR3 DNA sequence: TGTGCCGTCCTCGACGGGTCAGGAAAACTGTTTTTT. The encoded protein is CAVLDGSGKLFF.

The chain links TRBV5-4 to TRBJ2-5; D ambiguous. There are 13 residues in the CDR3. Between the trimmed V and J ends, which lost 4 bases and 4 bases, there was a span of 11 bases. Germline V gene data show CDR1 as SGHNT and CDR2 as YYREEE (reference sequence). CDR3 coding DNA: TGTGCCAGCAGCCCCTTGGGTTTAGAGACCCAGTACTTC. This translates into CASSPLGLETQYF.

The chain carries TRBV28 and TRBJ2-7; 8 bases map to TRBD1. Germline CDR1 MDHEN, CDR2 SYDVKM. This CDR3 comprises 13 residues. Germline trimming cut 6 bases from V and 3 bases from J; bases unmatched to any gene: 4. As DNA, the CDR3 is TGTGCCAGCAGCCTGGGGACAGGCTACGAGCAGTACTTC. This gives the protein CASSLGTGYEQYF. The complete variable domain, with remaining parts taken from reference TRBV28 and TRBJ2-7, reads DVKVTQSSRYLVKRTGEKVFLECVQDMDHENMFWYRQDPGLGLRLIYFSYDVKMKEKGDIPEGYSVSREKKERFSLILESASTNQTSMYLCASSLGTGYEQYFGPGTRLTVT.

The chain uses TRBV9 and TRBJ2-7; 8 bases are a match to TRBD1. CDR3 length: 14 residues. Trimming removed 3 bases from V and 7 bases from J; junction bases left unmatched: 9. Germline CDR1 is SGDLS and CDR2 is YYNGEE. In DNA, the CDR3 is TGTGCCAGCAGCGAATCAGGGGGCCTTGGGGAGCAGTACTTC. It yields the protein CASSESGGLGEQYF.

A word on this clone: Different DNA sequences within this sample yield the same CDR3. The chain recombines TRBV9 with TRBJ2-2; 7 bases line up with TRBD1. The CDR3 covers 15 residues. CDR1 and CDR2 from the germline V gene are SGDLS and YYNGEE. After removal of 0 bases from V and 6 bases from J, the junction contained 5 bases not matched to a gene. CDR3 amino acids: CASSVEDRASGELFF. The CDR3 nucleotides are TGTGCCAGCAGCGTAGAAGACAGGGCTTCCGGGGAGCTGTTTTTT. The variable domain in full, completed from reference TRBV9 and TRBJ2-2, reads DSGVTQTPKHLITATGQRVTLRCSPRSGDLSVYWYQQSLDQGLQFLIQYYNGEERAKGNILERFSAQQFPDLHSELNLSSLELGDSALYFCASSVEDRASGELFFGEGSRLTVL.

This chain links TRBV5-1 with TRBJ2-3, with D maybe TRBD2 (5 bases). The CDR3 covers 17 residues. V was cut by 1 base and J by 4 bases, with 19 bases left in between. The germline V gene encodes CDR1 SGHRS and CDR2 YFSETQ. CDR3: CASSLSSGVKRADTQYF. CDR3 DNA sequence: TGCGCCAGCAGCTTGTCTTCCGGGGTGAAGAGGGCAGATACGCAGTATTTT.

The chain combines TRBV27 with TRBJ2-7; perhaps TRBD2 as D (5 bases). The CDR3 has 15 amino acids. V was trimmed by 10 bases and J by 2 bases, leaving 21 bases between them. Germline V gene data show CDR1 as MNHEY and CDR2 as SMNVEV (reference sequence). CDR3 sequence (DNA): TGTGCCACCTCCCCTGAGAGGGTTGATCCCTACGAGCAGTACTTC. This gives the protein CATSPERVDPYEQYF.